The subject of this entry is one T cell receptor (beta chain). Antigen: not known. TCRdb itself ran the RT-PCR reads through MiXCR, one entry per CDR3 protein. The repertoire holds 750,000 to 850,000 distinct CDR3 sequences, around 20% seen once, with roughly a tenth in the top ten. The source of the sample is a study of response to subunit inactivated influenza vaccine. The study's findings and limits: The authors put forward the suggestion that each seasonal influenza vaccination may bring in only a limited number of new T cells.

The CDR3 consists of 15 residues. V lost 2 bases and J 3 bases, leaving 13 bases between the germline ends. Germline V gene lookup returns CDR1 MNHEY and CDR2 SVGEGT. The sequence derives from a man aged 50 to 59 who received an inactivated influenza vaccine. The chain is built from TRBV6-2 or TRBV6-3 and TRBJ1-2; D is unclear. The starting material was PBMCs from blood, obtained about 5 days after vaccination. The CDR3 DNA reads TGTGCCAGCAGTTACATTCACCCCGGGGACTATGGCTACACCTTC. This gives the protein CASSYIHPGDYGYTF.